The 8 T cell receptor beta chains in this list originate from one sample, sequenced in a study of prognosis after radiotherapy for stage I lung cancer. Multiplex PCR, run in two rounds, amplified TCR beta CDR3 from genomic DNA. Used in first-round PCR were primers specific to each TRBV and TRBJ gene. TCRdb independently ran MiXCR on the multiplex PCR reads; one entry per CDR3 protein. The repertoire holds fewer than 30,000 distinct CDR3 sequences, with approximately 44% as singletons. The sequencing here drew on PBMCs, taken before or after stereotactic body radiation therapy (not recorded which). Receptors were obtained from a donor of 50 years or more with non-small cell lung cancer.

This clonotype is deemed medium-sized. This sequence joins TRBV27 and TRBJ2-7; the match to TRBD1 covers 11 bases. Germline lookup yields CDR1 MNHEY and CDR2 SMNVEV (reference sequence). CDR3 size: 14 residues. V trimming: 4 bases; J trimming: 4 bases; junction bases outside the gene matches: 3. The CDR3 nucleotides read TGTGCCAGCAGTTCCGGGACAGGGGGTTACGAGCAGTACTTC. Residues: CASSSGTGGYEQYF.

This clonotype was seen at least ten times. This chain joins TRBV3-1 and TRBJ2-3; D is perhaps TRBD2 (6 bases). V dropped 3 bases and J dropped 4 bases, with 14 bases sitting between them. The CDR3 totals 15 residues. Germline V CDR1 and CDR2: LGHDT, YNNKEL (reference sequence). The CDR3: CASSQQLALPDTQYF. CDR3 nucleotide sequence: TGTGCCAGCAGCCAGCAACTAGCTCTCCCAGATACGCAGTATTTT.

The rearrangement joins TRBV20-1 to TRBJ2-7; D gene unclear. V was trimmed by 4 bases and J by 0 bases, leaving 16 bases between them. The CDR3 consists of 15 residues. The germline gives CDR1 DFQATT, CDR2 SNEGSKA (reference sequence). CDR3 coding DNA: TGCAGTGCTAACCACCGGGCGGTCTCCTCCTACGAGCAGTACTTC. Amino acid sequence: CSANHRAVSSYEQYF.

To note about this clonotype: A much larger clone differs by one base, so this may be a read error. The chain employs TRBV6-9 and TRBJ2-6; the match to TRBD2 covers 7 bases. With V trimmed by 3 bases and J by 0 bases, 11 bases remained unmatched. The germline CDR1 and CDR2 sequences are MNHGY and SVAAGI. The CDR3 spans 19 residues. This CDR3 reads CASSYFLADTSSGANVLTF. As DNA, the CDR3 is TGTGCCAGCAGTTACTTCCTAGCGGACACGAGCTCTGGGGCCAACGTCCTGACTTTC.

As to this clonotype: The likely explanation is a read error, given a far larger clone one base away. The chain is built from TRBV6-8 and TRBJ2-7, with D possibly being TRBD1 (6 bases). Germline assignment: CDR1 MNHGY and CDR2 SAAAGT. This CDR3 region has 15 residues. The CDR3 nucleotides read TGTGCCAGCAGTTCCCCGGACAGCCTATCCTACGAGCATTACTTC. It is translated as CASSSPDSLSYEHYF.

Concerning this clonotype itself: The junction and the germline gene differ at one end; a read error may be behind it. V is TRBV27 and J is TRBJ2-6; D is perhaps TRBD1 or TRBD2 (5 bases each). The CDR3 is 17 amino acids. The V gene's germline CDR1 is MNHEY and CDR2 SMNVEV (reference sequence). The CDR3 protein is CASSLKRYGAGANVMTF. The CDR3 nucleotides read TGTGCCAGCAGTTTAAAACGGTACGGGGCTGGGGCCAACGTCATGACTTTC.

Concerning this clonotype: It may be a read error: a sequence one base away is much more abundant. The chain has TRBV6-2 or TRBV6-3 and TRBJ2-3; 7 positions agree with TRBD1. The J segment lost 6 bases and the V segment lost 5 bases, leaving 8 bases of the junction unmatched. Germline lookup yields CDR1 MNHEY and CDR2 SVGEGT. The CDR3 has 14 amino acids. Written as DNA, the CDR3 is TGTGCCAGCAGTGAGGGGGCATGCGGGGATACGCAGTATTTT. It codes for CASSEGACGDTQYF.

This clonotype was seen repeatedly, ten times or more. The chain uses TRBV19 and TRBJ2-7; 8 bases are a match to TRBD1. J was trimmed by 3 bases and V by 5 bases; bases with no gene match: 9. CDR1 LNHDA and CDR2 SQIVND come from the germline V gene (reference sequence). The CDR3 has 15 amino acids. CDR3 coding DNA: TGTGCCAGTAGTCCGGGGACAGGCGGACACTACGAGCAGTACTTC. It is translated as CASSPGTGGHYEQYF.